This TCR beta chain was sequenced for a study of beta chain features in type 1 diabetes. Study observations and caveats: Sequencing the cDNA could make cells with high TCR expression show up more than they should. A moderate, significant TCRB CDR3 shortening appeared in type 1 diabetes across four CD4+ subsets. Healthy donors had naive, central memory and Treg TCRB repertoires that appeared less similar than those seen among patients.

To note about this clone: The antigen is not known.

V shed 4 bases and J 4 bases; nucleotides not matched to a gene: 9. Looked up from germline, CDR1 is PRHDT and CDR2 is FYEKMQ (reference sequence). The CDR3 has 15 amino acids. What was sequenced were expressed TCRB transcripts, since all of the isolated RNA had been reverse transcribed. Produced via immunoSEQ multiplex PCR; TCRdb's table is partial and in-frame only. Of under 350,000 clones in the sample, around an eighth were seen once. The sequence was obtained from a man aged 25-45 years with type 1 diabetes. The chain links TRBV13 to TRBJ2-7; 8 positions agree with TRBD1. Sequences were obtained from naive CD4+ T cells from blood. CDR3 loop: CASSSDRGSSYEQYF. As DNA, the CDR3 is TGTGCCAGCAGCTCCGACAGGGGTTCTTCTTACGAGCAGTACTTC.